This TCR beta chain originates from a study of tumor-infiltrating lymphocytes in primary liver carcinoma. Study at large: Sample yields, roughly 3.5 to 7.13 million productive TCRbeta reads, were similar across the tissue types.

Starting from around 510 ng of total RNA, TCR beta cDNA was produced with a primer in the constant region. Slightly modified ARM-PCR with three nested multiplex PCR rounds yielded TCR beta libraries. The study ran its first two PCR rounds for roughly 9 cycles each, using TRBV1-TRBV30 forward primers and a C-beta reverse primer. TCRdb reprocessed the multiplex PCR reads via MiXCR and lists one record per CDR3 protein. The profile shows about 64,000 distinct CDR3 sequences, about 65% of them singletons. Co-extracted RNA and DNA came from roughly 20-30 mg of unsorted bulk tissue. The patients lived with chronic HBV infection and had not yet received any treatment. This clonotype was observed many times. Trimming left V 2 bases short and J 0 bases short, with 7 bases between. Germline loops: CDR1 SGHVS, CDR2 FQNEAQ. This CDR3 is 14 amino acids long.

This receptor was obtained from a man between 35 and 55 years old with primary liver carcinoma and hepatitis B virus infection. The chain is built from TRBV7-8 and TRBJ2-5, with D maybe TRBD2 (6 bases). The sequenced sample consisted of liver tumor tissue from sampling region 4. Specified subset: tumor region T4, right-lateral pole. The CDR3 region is CASSLLAYQETQYF. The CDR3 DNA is TGTGCCAGCAGCTTACTAGCGTACCAAGAGACCCAGTACTTC. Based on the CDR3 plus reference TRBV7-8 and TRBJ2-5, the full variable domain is GAGVSQSPRYKVAKRGQDVALRCDPISGHVSLFWYQQALGQGPEFLTYFQNEAQLDKSGLPSDRFFAERPEGSVSTLKIQRTQQEDSAVYLCASSLLAYQETQYFGPGTRLLVL.